This T cell receptor beta chain was sequenced during a study of memory CD4+ T cells and cytomegalovirus serostatus. CDR1 and CDR2 from the germline V gene are MNHEY and SVGAGI. The CDR3 loop spans 14 amino acids. Losses at the gene ends were 5 bases for V and 7 bases for J; bases not matched to a gene: 10. The sort gate was single viable CD3+CD4+CD8-CD45RO+ cells for memory CD4+ T cells. Serostatus was set by detecting CMV pp150, pp28, p38, p52 IgG. Original methodology: After removing out-of-frame reads, 2.3 million or so distinct TCRbeta sequences remained. Assay used: immunoSEQ multiplex PCR; TCRdb lists only in-frame clones, some missing. The DNA gave D and trimming, while V, J and clone size come from that table. Here the sample spans under 80,000 clones, roughly 80% being singletons.

This clonotype originated in an adult in good health and CMV-seronegative. The sequenced sample was memory CD4+ T cells from blood. This chain links TRBV6-5 with TRBJ2-7; 8 bases are a match to TRBD2. Written as DNA, the CDR3 is TGTGCCAGCAGTCGGGCGAGCGGGGGCCTGGAGCAGTACTTC. Translating it yields CASSRASGGLEQYF.